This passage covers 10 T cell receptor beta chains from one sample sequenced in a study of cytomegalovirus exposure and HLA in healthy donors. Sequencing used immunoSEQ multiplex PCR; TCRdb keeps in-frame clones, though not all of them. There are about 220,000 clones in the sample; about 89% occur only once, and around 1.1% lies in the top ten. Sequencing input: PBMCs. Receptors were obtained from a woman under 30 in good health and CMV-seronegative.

The CDR3 bases are TGTGCCAGCAGCGCATCGACAGGGGGCACCCAGCTGTTTTTT. Residues: CASSASTGGTQLFF. The V gene is TRBV6-1, the J gene TRBJ2-2; 10 bases line up with TRBD1. The V segment lost 6 bases and the J segment 12 bases; nucleotides outside the gene matches: 10. From germline, CDR1 is MNHNS and CDR2 SASEGT. There are 14 residues in the CDR3.

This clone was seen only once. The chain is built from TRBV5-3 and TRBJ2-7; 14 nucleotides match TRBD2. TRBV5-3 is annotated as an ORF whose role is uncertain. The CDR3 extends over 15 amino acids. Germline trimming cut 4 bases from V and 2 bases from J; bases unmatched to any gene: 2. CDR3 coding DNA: TGTGCCAGAAGCCTGGGACTAGCGGGAGCCTACGAGCAGTACTTC. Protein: CARSLGLAGAYEQYF.

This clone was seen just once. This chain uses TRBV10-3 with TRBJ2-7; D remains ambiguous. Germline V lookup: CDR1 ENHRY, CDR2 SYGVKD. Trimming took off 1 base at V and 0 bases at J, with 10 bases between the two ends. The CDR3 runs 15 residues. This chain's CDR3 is CAISEFVRSSYEQYF. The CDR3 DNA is TGTGCCATCAGTGAGTTTGTCAGATCCTCCTACGAGCAGTACTTC.

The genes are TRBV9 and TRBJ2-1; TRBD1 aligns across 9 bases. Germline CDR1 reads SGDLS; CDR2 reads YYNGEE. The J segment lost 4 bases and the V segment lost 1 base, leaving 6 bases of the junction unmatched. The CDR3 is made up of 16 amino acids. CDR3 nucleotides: TGTGCCAGCAGCGTAAACACAGGGGGCAGTTACAATGAGCAGTTCTTC. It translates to CASSVNTGGSYNEQFF.

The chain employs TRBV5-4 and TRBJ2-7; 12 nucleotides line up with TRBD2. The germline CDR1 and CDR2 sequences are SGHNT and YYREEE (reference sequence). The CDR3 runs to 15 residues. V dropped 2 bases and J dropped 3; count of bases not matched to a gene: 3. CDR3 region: CASSFWTSGNYEQYF. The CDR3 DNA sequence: TGTGCCAGCAGCTTTTGGACTAGCGGGAACTACGAGCAGTACTTC.

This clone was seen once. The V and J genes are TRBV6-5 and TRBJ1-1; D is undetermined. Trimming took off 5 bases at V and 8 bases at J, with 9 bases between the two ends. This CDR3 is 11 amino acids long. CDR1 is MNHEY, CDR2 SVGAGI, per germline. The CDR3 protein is CASSGGWEAFF. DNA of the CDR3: TGTGCCAGCAGTGGAGGTTGGGAAGCTTTCTTT.

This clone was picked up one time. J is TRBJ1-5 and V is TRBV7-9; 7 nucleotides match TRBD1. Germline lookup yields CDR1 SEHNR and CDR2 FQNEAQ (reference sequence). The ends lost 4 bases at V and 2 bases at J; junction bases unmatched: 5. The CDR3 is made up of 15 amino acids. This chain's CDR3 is CASSSGQVGNQPQHF. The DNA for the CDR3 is TGTGCCAGCAGCTCCGGACAGGTTGGCAATCAGCCCCAGCATTTT.

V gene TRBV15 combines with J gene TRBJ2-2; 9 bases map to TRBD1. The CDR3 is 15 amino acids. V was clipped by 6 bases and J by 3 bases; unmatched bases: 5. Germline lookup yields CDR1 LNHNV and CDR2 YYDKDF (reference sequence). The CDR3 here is CATSNRGRDTGELFF. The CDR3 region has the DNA TGTGCCACCAGTAACAGGGGGCGTGACACCGGGGAGCTGTTTTTT.

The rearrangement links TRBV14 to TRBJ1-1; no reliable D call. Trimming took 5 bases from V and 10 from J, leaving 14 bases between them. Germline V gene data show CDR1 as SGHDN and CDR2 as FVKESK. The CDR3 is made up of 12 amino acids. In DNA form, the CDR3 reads TGTGCCAGCAGCTACGCATCACATCGAGCTTTCTTT. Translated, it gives CASSYASHRAFF. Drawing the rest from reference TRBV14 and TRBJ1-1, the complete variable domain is EAGVTQFPSHSVIEKGQTVTLRCDPISGHDNLYWYRRVMGKEIKFLLHFVKESKQDESGMPNNRFLAERTGGTYSTLKVQPAELEDSGVYFCASSYASHRAFFGQGTRLTVV.

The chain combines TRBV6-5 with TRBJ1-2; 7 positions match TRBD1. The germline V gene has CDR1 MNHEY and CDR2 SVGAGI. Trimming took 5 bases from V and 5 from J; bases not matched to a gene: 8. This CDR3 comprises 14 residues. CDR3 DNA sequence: TGTGCCAGCAGTCGTGGGACAGAAATTTATGGCTACACCTTC. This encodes CASSRGTEIYGYTF.